This entry lists 2 T cell receptor beta chains sequenced from one sample in a study of chemoradiotherapy in HPV16-positive cancers. Data came from immunoSEQ multiplex PCR; TCRdb stores just in-frame clones and leaves some out. Among fewer than 40,000 clones listed, about 82% were seen once. The sequenced sample was blood, obtained from a patient who underwent chemoradiotherapy. The receptor set was obtained from a human donor with HPV-associated anogenital cancer.

Turning to this clone: The sample holds other DNA sequences that translate to the same CDR3. The chain joins TRBV5-1 to TRBJ1-1, with D tentatively TRBD1 (5 bases). CDR1 is SGHRS, CDR2 YFSETQ, per germline. V was cut by 4 bases and J by 2 bases, with 12 bases left in between. There are 14 residues in the CDR3. This CDR3 is CASSPGTANTEAFF. Written as DNA, the CDR3 is TGCGCCAGCAGCCCCGGGACGGCTAACACTGAAGCTTTCTTT.

This chain joins TRBV5-1 and TRBJ2-2; D perhaps matches TRBD2 (5 bases). The CDR3 is made up of 15 amino acids. V was cut by 0 bases and J by 5 bases, with 11 bases left in between. Germline V gene data show CDR1 as SGHRS and CDR2 as YFSETQ. CDR3 protein: CASSLARVGTGELFF. CDR3 DNA sequence: TGCGCCAGCAGCTTGGCGAGGGTTGGGACCGGGGAGCTGTTTTTT.